A selection of T cell receptor beta chains follows, all from one sample in a study of cytotoxic CD8 clonotypes in ibrutinib-treated CLL. Generated by immunoSEQ multiplex PCR, the TCRdb table keeps only in-frame clones and is missing some. This sample carries some 130,000 clones, 80% to 90% of them seen once, and the ten largest clones take roughly 2%. The sample here was PBMCs, taken after 24 months of ibrutinib treatment. All receptors derive from a human donor with chronic lymphocytic leukemia. The CDR3 runs from the conserved cysteine through the conserved F or W. D genes are given only for firm matches. Clone size appears in some rows only: once, few, many, or a class for an expanded clone.

abundance,d_gene,j_gene,v_gene,CDR3aa,CDR3nt
.,TRBD1,TRBJ2-7,TRBV5-1,CASSHGQGVYEQYF,TGCGCCAGCAGCCACGGACAGGGGGTCTACGAGCAGTACTTC
once,.,TRBJ1-2,TRBV28,CASSSGGIGGGYTF,TGTGCCAGCAGCTCGGGGGGGATCGGTGGCGGCTACACCTTC
.,.,TRBJ2-7,TRBV4-1,CASSPLVGTEREVQYF,TGCGCCAGCAGCCCCCTGGTCGGGACAGAGAGGGAGGTGCAGTACTTC
once,TRBD1,TRBJ2-7,TRBV29-1,CSVGLRQGAGEQYF,TGCAGCGTTGGTCTCCGACAGGGAGCCGGGGAGCAGTACTTC
.,TRBD2,TRBJ2-3,TRBV25-1,CASRRERGLGDTQYF,TGTGCCAGCAGGCGGGAGCGGGGGTTGGGAGATACGCAGTATTTT
.,TRBD2,TRBJ2-1,TRBV19,CASSISAGGHGNEQFF,TGTGCCAGTAGTATAAGTGCGGGGGGGCATGGCAATGAGCAGTTCTTC
.,TRBD2,TRBJ2-1,TRBV5-6,CASTLAGAFNNEQFF,TGTGCCAGCACCTTAGCGGGAGCGTTTAACAATGAGCAGTTCTTC
few,.,TRBJ1-2,TRBV30,CAWSETSGGYTF,TGTGCCTGGAGCGAGACAAGCGGCGGCTACACCTTC
.,.,TRBJ2-6,TRBV19,CASEIAGANVLTF,TGTGCCAGCGAAATTGCTGGGGCCAACGTCCTGACTTTC
few,TRBD1,TRBJ2-2,TRBV6-4,CASRAQGYTGELFF,TGTGCCAGCAGAGCACAGGGGTACACCGGGGAGCTGTTTTTT
.,.,TRBJ1-1,TRBV6-6,CASSYSQGQAFF,TGTGCCAGCAGTTACTCACAGGGCCAAGCTTTCTTT
few,.,TRBJ2-7,TRBV5-4,CASSLGAGARSYEQYF,TGTGCCAGCAGCTTGGGCGCGGGGGCTAGATCTTACGAGCAGTACTTC
.,.,TRBJ1-1,TRBV7-2,CASSQTGNTEAFF,TGTGCCAGCAGCCAAACAGGGAACACTGAAGCTTTCTTT
.,TRBD2,TRBJ2-3,TRBV7-2,CASSAKDRGGLRADTQYF,TGTGCCAGCAGCGCAAAAGACCGGGGGGGCCTAAGGGCAGATACGCAGTATTTT
.,.,TRBJ2-7,TRBV28,CASRPTGTPDYEQYF,TGTGCCAGCAGACCCACCGGGACCCCCGACTACGAGCAGTACTTC
.,.,TRBJ2-1,TRBV2,CASSPDLSYNEQFF,TGTGCCAGCAGCCCAGACCTCTCCTACAATGAGCAGTTCTTC
many,TRBD1,TRBJ1-1,TRBV29-1,CSAEPYAGGLQSMNTEAFF,TGCAGCGCGGAGCCATACGCAGGGGGCCTCCAATCCATGAACACTGAAGCTTTCTTT
.,.,TRBJ2-1,TRBV15,CATSRGGATTEEAYNEQFF,TGTGCCACCAGCAGAGGGGGAGCCACTACCGAAGAGGCCTACAATGAGCAGTTCTTC
once,TRBD1,TRBJ1-2,TRBV9,CASSVGDREGHGYTF,TGTGCCAGCAGCGTAGGGGACAGGGAGGGTCATGGCTACACCTTC
.,TRBD1,TRBJ1-1,TRBV4-2,CASSPRQGLNTEAFF,TGTGCCAGCAGCCCCCGACAGGGGTTGAACACTGAAGCTTTCTTT
.,TRBD1,TRBJ2-5,TRBV5-4,CASSLDHRGETQYF,TGTGCCAGCAGCTTGGATCACAGGGGGGAGACCCAGTACTTC
.,.,TRBJ1-2,TRBV27,CASSLQGTLLYGYTF,TGTGCCAGCAGTTTACAGGGGACCCTCCTCTATGGCTACACCTTC
.,.,TRBJ2-7,TRBV5-6,CASSLVGVPEQYF,TGTGCCAGCAGCTTGGTGGGGGTCCCGGAGCAGTACTTC
.,.,TRBJ2-7,TRBV28,CASRPDSLDYEQYF,TGTGCCAGCAGACCCGACAGCCTCGACTACGAGCAGTACTTC
.,.,TRBJ2-6,TRBV6-1,CASSVDRGLGRANVLTF,TGTGCCAGCAGTGTCGACAGAGGTTTGGGCAGGGCCAACGTCCTGACTTTC
.,TRBD1,TRBJ2-1,TRBV19,CASSMGLGTERSSYNEQFF,TGTGCCAGTAGTATGGGTTTGGGGACAGAGAGGAGCTCCTACAATGAGCAGTTCTTC
.,.,TRBJ2-4,TRBV4-3,CASSQDRGAGIQYF,TGCGCCAGCAGCCAAGATAGGGGGGCGGGCATTCAGTACTTC